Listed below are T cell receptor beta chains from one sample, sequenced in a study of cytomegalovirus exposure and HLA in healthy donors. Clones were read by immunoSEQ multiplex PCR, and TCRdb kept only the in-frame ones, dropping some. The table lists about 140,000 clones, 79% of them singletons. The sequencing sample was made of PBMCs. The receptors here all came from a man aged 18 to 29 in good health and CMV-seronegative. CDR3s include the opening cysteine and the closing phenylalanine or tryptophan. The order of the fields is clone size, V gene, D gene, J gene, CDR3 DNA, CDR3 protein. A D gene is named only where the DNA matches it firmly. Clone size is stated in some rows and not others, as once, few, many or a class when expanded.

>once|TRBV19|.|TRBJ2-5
TGTGCCAGTAGTATTGGAGGCGACAAAGAGACCCAGTACTTC
CASSIGGDKETQYF
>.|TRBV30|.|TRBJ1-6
TGTGCCTGGAGTGTACAAAGGACACTGATCTCCTATAATTCACCCCTCCACTTT
CAWSVQRTLISYNSPLHF
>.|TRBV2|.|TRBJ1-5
TGTGCCAGCCGGAGGTCGCCCAGGAGCAATCAGCCCCAGCATTTT
CASRRSPRSNQPQHF
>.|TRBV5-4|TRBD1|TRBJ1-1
TGTGCCAGCAGTCCTCGACAGGGGATAATGAACACTGAAGCTTTCTTT
CASSPRQGIMNTEAFF
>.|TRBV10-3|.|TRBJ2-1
TGTGCCATCAACGGAAGACAGACCGGGCCTGAGCAGTTCTTC
CAINGRQTGPEQFF
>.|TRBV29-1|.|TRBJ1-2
TGCAGCGTTGAAAAAGGGGGTGGCTACACCTTC
CSVEKGGGYTF
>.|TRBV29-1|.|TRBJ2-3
TGCAGCGTTGAAGAGCGGCAGGGCCGCACAGATACGCAGTATTTT
CSVEERQGRTDTQYF
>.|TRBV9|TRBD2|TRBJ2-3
TGTGCCAGCAGCCCTTTTGCGGGAGACACAGATACGCAGTATTTT
CASSPFAGDTDTQYF
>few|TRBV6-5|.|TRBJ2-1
TGTGCCAGCAGTTACAAGGGGATAAATGAGCAGTTCTTC
CASSYKGINEQFF
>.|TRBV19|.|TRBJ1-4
TGTGCCAGTGTTTCCGGGAGGCGTGAAAAACTGTTTTTT
CASVSGRREKLFF
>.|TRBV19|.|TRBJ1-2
TGTGCCAGTAGTATATTGGAGGGAAGAGTGAAGAATGGCTACACCTTC
CASSILEGRVKNGYTF
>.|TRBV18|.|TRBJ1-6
TGTGCCAGCTCACTAGGGGACGGCGGGGAATCACCCCTCCACTTT
CASSLGDGGESPLHF
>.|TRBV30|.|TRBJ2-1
TGTGCCTGGGGTAGCGGAAGCTCCTACAATGAGCAGTTCTTC
CAWGSGSSYNEQFF
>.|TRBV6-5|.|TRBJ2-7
TGTGCCAGCAGTTACTGGGCGGGCCGCTCCTACGAGCAGTACTTC
CASSYWAGRSYEQYF
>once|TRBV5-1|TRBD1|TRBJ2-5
TGCGCCAGCAGCCCCCGGAGAGGGGGCGTAAGTACGGCTGGAGAGACCCAGTACTTC
CASSPRRGGVSTAGETQYF
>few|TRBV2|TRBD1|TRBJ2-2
TGTGCCAGCAGTTTGGGCCCCCAGGGGGCACACGGGGAGCTGTTTTTT
CASSLGPQGAHGELFF
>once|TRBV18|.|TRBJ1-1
TGTGCCAGCTCCCAGACTTTACCGGGACAGAACACTGAAGCTTTCTTT
CASSQTLPGQNTEAFF
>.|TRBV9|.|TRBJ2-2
TGTGCCAGCAGCGTAGAGAGGCTTAACACCGGGGAGCTGTTTTTT
CASSVERLNTGELFF
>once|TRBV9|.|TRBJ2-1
TGTGCCAGCAGCTCTTCCGGTGAGCAGTTCTTC
CASSSSGEQFF
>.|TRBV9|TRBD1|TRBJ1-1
TGTGCCAGCAGCGTCAGAGGGGGCTGGGGCACTGAAGCTTTCTTT
CASSVRGGWGTEAFF
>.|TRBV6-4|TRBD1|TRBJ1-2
TGTGCCAGCAGTGGGACAGGGGGCACCAACTATGGCTACACCTTC
CASSGTGGTNYGYTF
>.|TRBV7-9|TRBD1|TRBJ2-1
TGTGCCAGCACATCCACGGGACAGGCTTACAATGAGCAGTTCTTC
CASTSTGQAYNEQFF
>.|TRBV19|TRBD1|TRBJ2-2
TGTGCCAGTAAACGTGCGGGACAGGGTTCCACCGGGGAGCTGTTTTTT
CASKRAGQGSTGELFF
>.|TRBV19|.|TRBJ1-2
TGTGCCAGTAGTACAGGGTTCGGAAACTATGGCTACACCTTC
CASSTGFGNYGYTF
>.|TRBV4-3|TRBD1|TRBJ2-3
TGCGCCAGCAGCCCAGGGAGGGGGGGACAGGGGACAGATACGCAGTATTTT
CASSPGRGGQGTDTQYF
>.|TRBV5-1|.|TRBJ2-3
TGCGCCAGCAGCTTGGCGGTAACTAGCACGGATACGCAGTATTTT
CASSLAVTSTDTQYF
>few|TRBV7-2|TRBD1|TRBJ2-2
TGTGCCAGCAGATTGGGACAGGGGGGCGGGGAGCTGTTTTTT
CASRLGQGGGELFF
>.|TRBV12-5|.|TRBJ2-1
TGTGCTAGTGGTTTGAAGCAGGGCGGTATATACAATGAGCAGTTCTTC
CASGLKQGGIYNEQFF
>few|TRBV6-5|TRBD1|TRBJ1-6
TGTGCCAGCAGTTACCGGGGGACAGGGGACTCACCCCTCCACTTT
CASSYRGTGDSPLHF
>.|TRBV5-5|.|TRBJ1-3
TGTGCCAGCAGCTTGTGGGGGCTATTTTCCTCTGGAAACACCATATATTTT
CASSLWGLFSSGNTIYF
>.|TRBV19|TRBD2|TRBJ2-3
TGTGCCAGTAGTACGGGACTAGCGGGGGTCACAGATACGCAGTATTTT
CASSTGLAGVTDTQYF
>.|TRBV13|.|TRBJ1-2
TGTGCCAGCAGCTTAGGGACACCCCCCTACGACTATGGCTACACCTTC
CASSLGTPPYDYGYTF
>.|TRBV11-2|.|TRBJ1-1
TGTGCCAGCAGCTTAGGGTCAGGCACTGAAGCTTTCTTT
CASSLGSGTEAFF
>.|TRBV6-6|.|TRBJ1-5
TGTGCCAGCAGCCCCGACAGGAATCAGCCCCAGCATTTT
CASSPDRNQPQHF
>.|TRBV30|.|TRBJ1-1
TGTGCCTGTAGAGGCGGCCTGATTGGTACTGAAGCTTTCTTT
CACRGGLIGTEAFF
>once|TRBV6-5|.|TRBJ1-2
TGTGCCAGTACACCCGGGGTTAACTATGGCTACACCTTC
CASTPGVNYGYTF
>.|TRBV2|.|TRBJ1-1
TGTGCCAGCAGTGTGGAGGTGAACACTGAAGCTTTCTTT
CASSVEVNTEAFF
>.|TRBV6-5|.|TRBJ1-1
TGTGCCAGCAATCGTAATCAAGGGGGCACTGAAGCTTTCTTT
CASNRNQGGTEAFF
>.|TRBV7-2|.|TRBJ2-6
TGTGCCAGCAGCTTAGCTACTTCCTCCAGTGCGGCCAGAGTCCTGACTTTC
CASSLATSSSAARVLTF
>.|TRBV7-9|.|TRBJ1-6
TGTGCCATCGGGGCAGGGGTCACTTCACCCCTCCACTTT
CAIGAGVTSPLHF
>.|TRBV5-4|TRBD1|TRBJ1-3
TGTGCCAGCAGCTTGAAGGGGGCGACTGGAAACACCATATATTTT
CASSLKGATGNTIYF
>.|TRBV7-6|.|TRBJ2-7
TGTGCCAGCAGCCCCGGTGTCTCCTACGAGCAGTACTTC
CASSPGVSYEQYF